Sequencing of this T cell receptor (beta chain) was carried out in a study of T cell repertoires in cytomegalovirus infection. About the study: Evidence of both CMV infection and a matching HLA type came from public TCR beta signatures.

This clonotype was counted a few times. Its antigen is currently unknown. Regarding the study as a whole: Ex vivo, HLA-C-restricted CMV-specific TCR beta clonotypes prevailed over the rest of the response.

V was pared by 5 bases and J by 2 bases, with 6 bases between. The CDR3 covers 11 residues. Germline V CDR1 and CDR2: SQVTM, ANQGSEA. TCRdb used MiXCR to reprocess the reads, holding one entry per CDR3 protein. Here the sample spans fewer than 700,000 distinct CDR3 sequences, approximately 24% being singletons. The sample comprised CD8+ T cells from PBMCs. The chain carries TRBV29-1 and TRBJ1-2; D gene uncertain. This TCR was sampled from a human donor in good health (CMV status not recorded). Some clones in this sample may be carry-over from other donors' samples. For the CDR3, the DNA is TGCAGCGTTAGAGTGAACTATGGCTACACCTTC. It is translated as CSVRVNYGYTF.